A single sample gave rise to the 14 T cell receptor beta chains below, sequenced in a study of CD4+ T cells in melanoma. This table comes from immunoSEQ multiplex PCR, and its TCRdb copy is limited to in-frame clones, with some not included. This table has roughly 60,000 clones, 60% to 80% appearing once. Sequencing used tumor tissue. The receptors were sampled from a human donor with melanoma.

At least ten counts were recorded for this clone. The chain is built from TRBV6-5 and TRBJ2-7; D might be TRBD2 (5 bases). V lost 0 bases to trimming and J lost 11 bases, with 11 bases between them. This CDR3 is built from 12 residues. The germline gives CDR1 MNHEY, CDR2 SVGAGI. CDR3 protein: CASSYSGLLEYF. In DNA, the CDR3 is TGTGCCAGCAGTTACTCAGGGTTACTAGAGTACTTC.

The chain couples TRBV7-9 to TRBJ2-7; tentatively, D is TRBD2 (6 bases). The CDR3 has 16 residues. Germline values: CDR1 SEHNR, CDR2 FQNEAQ (reference sequence). V dropped 4 bases and J dropped 0 bases, with 16 bases sitting between them. CDR3 bases: TGTGCCAGCAGCTCAGCCGCGGGGTGGAGCTCCTACGAGCAGTACTTC. Translation gives CASSSAAGWSSYEQYF.

The chain carries TRBV11-2 and TRBJ1-1, with 9 nucleotides matching TRBD1. Unmatched junction bases numbered 7, after V lost 5 bases and J lost 6 bases. Looked up from germline, CDR1 is SGHAT and CDR2 is FQNNGV. There are 14 residues in the CDR3. CDR3 sequence reads: CASSPDRGGAEAFF. Written as DNA, the CDR3 is TGTGCCAGCAGCCCAGACAGGGGGGGGGCTGAAGCTTTCTTT. Variable domain in full (rest from reference TRBV11-2 and TRBJ1-1): EAGVAQSPRYKIIEKRQSVAFWCNPISGHATLYWYQQILGQGPKLLIQFQNNGVVDDSQLPKDRFSAERLKGVDSTLKIQPAKLEDSAVYLCASSPDRGGAEAFFGQGTRLTVV.

The rearrangement uses TRBV6-6 and TRBJ2-3; TRBD1 agrees at 8 bases. This CDR3 comprises 15 residues. CDR1 MNHNY and CDR2 SVGAGI come from the germline V gene (reference sequence). Unmatched junction bases numbered 11, after V lost 7 bases and J lost 5 bases. The CDR3 spells CASIKTGQVIDTQYF. The CDR3 nucleotides read TGTGCCAGCATTAAAACGGGACAGGTCATAGATACGCAGTATTTT.

This clone was counted a few times. The chain carries TRBV5-1 and TRBJ2-1, with D unclear. This CDR3 region has 12 residues. Deletions cut 2 bases from V and 3 bases from J, with 3 bases between. The germline V gene has CDR1 SGHRS and CDR2 YFSETQ. The CDR3 sequence is CASSFNYNEQFF. The CDR3, as DNA: TGCGCCAGCAGCTTCAACTACAATGAGCAGTTCTTC.

The rearrangement links TRBV27 to TRBJ2-1; 9 bases match TRBD1. CDR1 and CDR2 from the germline V gene are MNHEY and SMNVEV (reference sequence). The CDR3 covers 15 residues. The V gene end was trimmed by 6 bases and the J gene end by 6 bases; junction bases not matched to a gene: 9. The chain's CDR3 is CASRGWGQGRNEQFF. Written as DNA, the CDR3 is TGTGCCAGCAGGGGCTGGGGACAGGGACGCAATGAGCAGTTCTTC.

This sequence joins TRBV11-2 and TRBJ2-5, with 10 bases lining up with TRBD1. V was pared by 6 bases and J by 5 bases, with 3 bases of the junction left unmatched. The CDR3 is 13 amino acids. Germline assignment: CDR1 SGHAT and CDR2 FQNNGV. Here the CDR3 reads CASSEGQGETQYF. The CDR3 nucleotides read TGTGCCAGCAGTGAGGGACAGGGGGAGACCCAGTACTTC.

This chain links TRBV7-2 with TRBJ1-2; D not resolved. CDR3 size: 15 residues. Trimming took off 4 bases at V and 3 bases at J, with 15 bases between the two ends. CDR1 is SGHTA and CDR2 is FQGNSA in the germline V gene. CDR3 sequence: CASSSQTRWDYGYTF. CDR3 bases: TGTGCCAGCAGCTCACAGACAAGGTGGGACTATGGCTACACCTTC.

CDR3 sequence (DNA): TGTGCCAGCAACCTAGGGGGTTCCACCGGGGAGCTGTTTTTT. Translated, it gives CASNLGGSTGELFF. The chain combines TRBV7-3 with TRBJ2-2, with D possibly being TRBD1 (6 bases). The CDR3 sequence is 14 residues long. Looked up from germline, CDR1 is SGHTA and CDR2 is FQGTGA. The germline V and J ends were trimmed by 7 bases and 4 bases, with 13 bases remaining between them. Full variable domain (rest looked up from reference TRBV7-3 and TRBJ2-2): GAGVSQTPSNKVTEKGKYVELRCDPISGHTALYWYRQSLGQGPEFLIYFQGTGAADDSGLPNDRFFAVRPEGSVSTLKIQRTERGDSAVYLCASNLGGSTGELFFGEGSRLTVL.

J is TRBJ1-5 and V is TRBV7-8; 7 bases map to TRBD1. Looked up from germline, CDR1 is SGHVS and CDR2 is FQNEAQ. There are 17 residues in the CDR3. The J segment lost 3 bases and the V segment lost 2 bases, leaving 10 bases of the junction unmatched. The CDR3 DNA reads TGTGCCAGCAGCTTACCCGTCCGGGACAGATTCAATCAGCCCCAGCATTTT. Amino acids: CASSLPVRDRFNQPQHF.

The gene calls are TRBV6-1 and TRBJ1-5; D possibly corresponds to TRBD1 (6 bases). Deletions cut 9 bases from V and 7 bases from J, with 16 bases between. The germline V gene encodes CDR1 MNHNS and CDR2 SASEGT. The CDR3 is 13 amino acids. The CDR3 DNA reads as TGTGCCAGTTTCGAGGGGGGCTGGCAGCCCCAGCATTTT. Encoded protein: CASFEGGWQPQHF.

This chain joins TRBV7-9 and TRBJ1-4, with TRBD1 identical over 7 bases. This CDR3 region has 15 residues. The germline gives CDR1 SEHNR, CDR2 FQNEAQ (reference sequence). Trimming cost V 4 bases and J 5 bases; bases outside gene matches: 7. The CDR3 coding sequence is TGTGCCAGCAGCTGGGGTGCAGGGGGGAATGAAAAACTGTTTTTT. Translation: CASSWGAGGNEKLFF. Full variable domain (outside the CDR3, taken from reference TRBV7-9 and TRBJ1-4): DTGVSQNPRHKITKRGQNVTFRCDPISEHNRLYWYRQTLGQGPEFLTYFQNEAQLEKSRLLSDRFSAERPKGSFSTLEIQRTEQGDSAMYLCASSWGAGGNEKLFFGSGTQLSVL.

The chain couples TRBV30 to TRBJ2-7, with D perhaps TRBD2 (5 bases). Germline CDR1 and CDR2: GTSNPN and SVGIG (reference sequence). Trimming took 0 bases from V and 5 from J, leaving 5 bases between them. The CDR3 has 11 amino acids. CDR3 loop: CAWSVLDEQYF. The CDR3 DNA reads as TGTGCCTGGAGTGTACTAGACGAGCAGTACTTC.

The chain links TRBV4-1 to TRBJ1-2; 10 bases line up with TRBD1. The length of the CDR3 is 14 residues. The V gene's germline CDR1 is MGHRA and CDR2 YSYEKL. Trimming at V came to 2 bases and at J to 5 bases, leaving 2 bases not matched to a gene. CDR3 DNA sequence: TGCGCCAGCAGCCAACCGGGACAGGGGTATGGCTACACCTTC. Protein product: CASSQPGQGYGYTF.